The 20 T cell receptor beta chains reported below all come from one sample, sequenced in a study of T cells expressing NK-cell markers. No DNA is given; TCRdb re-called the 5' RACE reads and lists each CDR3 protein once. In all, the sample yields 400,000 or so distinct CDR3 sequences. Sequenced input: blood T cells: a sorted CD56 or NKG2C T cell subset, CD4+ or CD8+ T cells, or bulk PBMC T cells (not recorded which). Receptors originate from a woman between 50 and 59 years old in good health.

CDR3 protein: CASSQPGSYNQPQHF. The J gene is TRBJ1-5, the V gene TRBV3-1. The germline gives CDR1 LGHDT, CDR2 YNNKEL (reference sequence). The CDR3 totals 15 residues.

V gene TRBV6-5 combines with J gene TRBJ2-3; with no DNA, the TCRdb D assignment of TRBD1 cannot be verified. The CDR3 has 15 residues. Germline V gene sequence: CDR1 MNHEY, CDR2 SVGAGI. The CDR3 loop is CASTGTGGEVSTQYF.

CDR3: CSARTESSYNSPLHF. The J gene is TRBJ1-6, the V gene TRBV20-1; TCRdb names TRBD1, which stays unverified in the absence of DNA. The CDR3 loop spans 15 amino acids. Germline-derived CDR1 and CDR2 are DFQATT and SNEGSKA (reference sequence).

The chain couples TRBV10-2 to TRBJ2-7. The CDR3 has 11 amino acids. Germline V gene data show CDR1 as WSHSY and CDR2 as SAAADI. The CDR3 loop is CASSEVREQYF.

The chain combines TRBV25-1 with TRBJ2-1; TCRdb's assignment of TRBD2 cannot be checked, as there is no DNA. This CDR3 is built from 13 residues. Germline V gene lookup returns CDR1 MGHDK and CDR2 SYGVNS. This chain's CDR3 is CAAGTSGRAFKFF.

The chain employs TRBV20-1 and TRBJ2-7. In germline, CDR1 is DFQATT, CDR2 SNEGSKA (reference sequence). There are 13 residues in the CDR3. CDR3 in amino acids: CSASMTVSYEQYF.

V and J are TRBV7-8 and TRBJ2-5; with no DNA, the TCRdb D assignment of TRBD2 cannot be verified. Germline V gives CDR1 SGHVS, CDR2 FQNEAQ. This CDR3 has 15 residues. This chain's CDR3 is CASSLGRAYKETQYF.

The CDR3 reads CASTFGQGNFETQYF. V gene TRBV12-3 or TRBV12-4 combines with J gene TRBJ2-5; the TRBD1 assignment by TCRdb is unverifiable without DNA. CDR3 length equals 15 residues.

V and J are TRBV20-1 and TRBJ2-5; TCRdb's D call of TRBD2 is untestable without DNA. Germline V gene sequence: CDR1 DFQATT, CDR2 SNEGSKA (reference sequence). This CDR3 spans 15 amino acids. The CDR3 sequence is CSARVIAAPQETQYF.

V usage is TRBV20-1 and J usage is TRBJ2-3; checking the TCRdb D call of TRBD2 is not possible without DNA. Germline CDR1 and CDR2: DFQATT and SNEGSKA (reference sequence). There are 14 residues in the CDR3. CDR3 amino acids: CSAFRDSRTDTQYF.

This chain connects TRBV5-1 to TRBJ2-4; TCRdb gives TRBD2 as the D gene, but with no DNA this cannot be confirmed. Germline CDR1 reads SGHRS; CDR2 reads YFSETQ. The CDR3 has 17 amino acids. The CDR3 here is CASSLLPSGRALDIQYF.

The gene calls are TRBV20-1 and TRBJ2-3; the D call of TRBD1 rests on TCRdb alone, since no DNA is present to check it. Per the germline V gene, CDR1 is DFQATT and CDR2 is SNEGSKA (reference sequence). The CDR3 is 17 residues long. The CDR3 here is CSARIWNSSSPTDTQYF.

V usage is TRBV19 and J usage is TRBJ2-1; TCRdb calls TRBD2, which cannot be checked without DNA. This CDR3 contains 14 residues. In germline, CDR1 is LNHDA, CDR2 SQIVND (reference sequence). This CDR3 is CASSAPGLFNEQFF. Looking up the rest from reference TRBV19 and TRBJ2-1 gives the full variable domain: DGGITQSPKYLFRKEGQNVTLSCEQNLNHDAMYWYRQDPGQGLRLIYYSQIVNDFQKGDIAEGYSVSREKKESFPLTVTSAQKNPTAFYLCASSAPGLFNEQFFGPGTRLTVL.

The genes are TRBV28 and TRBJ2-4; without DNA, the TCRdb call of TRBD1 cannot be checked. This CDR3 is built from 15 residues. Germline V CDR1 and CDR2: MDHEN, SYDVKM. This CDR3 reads CASTRTGWTKNIQYF.

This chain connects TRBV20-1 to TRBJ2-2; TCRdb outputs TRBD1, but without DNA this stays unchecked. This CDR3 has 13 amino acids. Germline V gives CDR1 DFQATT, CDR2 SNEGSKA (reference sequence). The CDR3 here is CSARDRVGGELFF.

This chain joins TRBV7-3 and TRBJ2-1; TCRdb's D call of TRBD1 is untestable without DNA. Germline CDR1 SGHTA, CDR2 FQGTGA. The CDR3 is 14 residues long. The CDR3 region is CASSLIAGVNEQFF.

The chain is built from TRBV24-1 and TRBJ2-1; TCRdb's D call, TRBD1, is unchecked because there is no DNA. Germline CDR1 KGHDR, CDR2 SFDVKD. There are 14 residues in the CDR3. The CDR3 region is CATRGQGGSNEQFF.

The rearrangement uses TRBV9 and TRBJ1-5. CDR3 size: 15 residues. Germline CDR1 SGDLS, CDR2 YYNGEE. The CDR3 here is CASSVEGYSNQPQHF.

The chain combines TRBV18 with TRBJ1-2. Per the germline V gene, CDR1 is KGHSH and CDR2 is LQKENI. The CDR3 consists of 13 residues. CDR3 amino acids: CASSPRPGDGYTF.

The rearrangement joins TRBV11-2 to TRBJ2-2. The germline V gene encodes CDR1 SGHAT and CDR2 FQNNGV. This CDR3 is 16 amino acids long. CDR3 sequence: CASSSGRDLWTGELFF.